A selection of T cell receptor beta chains follows, all from one sample in a study of T cell responses to AZD1222 COVID-19 vaccine. Clones were sequenced by immunoSEQ multiplex PCR, and TCRdb holds only the in-frame ones, with some missing. The sample yields 110,000 to 150,000 clones, roughly 90% seen once. Source: peripheral blood, taken on day 0 of AZD1222 vaccination. The receptors were sampled from an adult in good health. CDR3s include the opening cysteine and the closing phenylalanine or tryptophan. Each record gives: clone size, V gene, CDR3 protein. Expanded clones get a size class; other rows say once, few or many, or leave the size out.

-,TRBV7-3,CASSLTASSGAISTDTQYF
-,TRBV23-1,CAAPRGGQSFYGYTF
-,TRBV29-1,CSVEEDADTQYF
once,TRBV10-3,CAIGWGAGNQPQHF
-,TRBV5-1,CASSISPSGGYEQYF
-,TRBV3-1/TRBV3-2,CASSLKTARTYEQYF
-,TRBV2,CARQHRDRDNEKLFF
-,TRBV6-2/TRBV6-3,CASRPRVRGASYNEQFF
-,TRBV9,CASTGGGHPNTEAFF
-,TRBV4-2,CASSAGIDEQYF
few,TRBV6-4,CASSPTSGGYNEQFF
few,TRBV19,CASSTIPILNQPQHF
once,TRBV9,CASSTPSPGNTIYF
-,TRBV6-7,CASSYSRGRGYYEQYF
-,TRBV6-1,CASSEAQAVRGYTF
-,TRBV2,CASAPGATNEKLFF
-,TRBV23-1,CASSQVDRTGTGELFF
-,TRBV10-2,CASSPTGMDEQYF
-,TRBV10-3,CAISALGGAQADTQYF
-,TRBV5-1,CASSLGQSGTEQYF
-,TRBV10-2,CASRTSGRASVGELFF
-,TRBV11-3,CASSLGTTSLDEQFF
-,TRBV7-6,CASSSDRASTDTQYF
-,TRBV27,CASKPSGSHEQYF
-,TRBV9,CASSLQPLAGGGGTQYF
-,TRBV6-2/TRBV6-3,CASSYSTGGSDTQYF
-,TRBV9,CASSGSSPYNEQFF
-,TRBV6-2/TRBV6-3,CASSYSTRAGGYEQYF
-,TRBV6-2/TRBV6-3,CASSSIGTSGPEQYF
-,TRBV19,CASKRDSNTGELFF
once,TRBV7-9,CASSPNNEQYF
-,TRBV5-5,CASSFSWQGGLSSGELFF
-,TRBV5-1,CASSEGGFYEQYF
-,TRBV11-1,CASSSPPGLGF
-,TRBV19,CASSVAGSTGELFF
-,TRBV18,CASSPNAGQGYEQYF
-,TRBV19,CATRDRGFEKLFF
-,TRBV9,CASSRLMGGDEQYF
-,TRBV19,CASTKGVNTEAFF
-,TRBV27,CASSPGTSGREQYF
-,TRBV6-5,CASSYKPQGTTYEQYF
-,TRBV7-9,CASSLVQGEQYF
-,TRBV7-8,CASSQDSGTEAFF
-,TRBV2,CASSGLTGGPPGANVLTF
-,TRBV14,CASTGQTNTGELFF
-,TRBV24-1,CATSDRQGRNIQYF
-,TRBV5-1,CASSKWGGFSGNTIYF
-,TRBV18,CASSRDRDSGGYTF
-,TRBV5-4,CASSLGPPTGGYGYTF
-,TRBV5-8,CASSLGLAVASGGETQYF
-,TRBV12-3/TRBV12-4,CASSPDRAYEQYF
-,TRBV27,CASSLRGTRDNEQFF
-,TRBV29-1,CSVGERRDRFTEAFF
-,TRBV11-2,CASSWDRVTGELFF
-,TRBV10-3,CAISESIRAGGPGSDTQYF
once,TRBV5-4,CASSEPNTEAFF